The clone carrying this TCR beta chain was seen many times. Each CDR3 protein gets one entry after TCRdb re-called the reads with MiXCR. The sample lists roughly 280,000 distinct CDR3 sequences; approximately 10% were seen once. The entry originates in a study of T cell repertoires in cytomegalovirus infection. Trimming removed 2 bases from V and 1 base from J, with 5 bases in between. Germline assignment: CDR1 LGHNA and CDR2 YNFKEQ. This CDR3 region has 13 residues. This clonotype was sampled from a human donor in good health (CMV status not recorded). Some clones in this sample may be carry-over from other donors' samples. The sample taken for sequencing was PBMCs. This sequence joins TRBV4-2 and TRBJ1-1; no clear D. CDR3 in amino acids: CASSQRPNTEAFF. The CDR3 region has the DNA TGTGCCAGCAGCCAAAGGCCGAACACTGAAGCTTTCTTT.